This T cell receptor beta chain was identified in a study of a mutant IDH1 vaccine in newly diagnosed glioma. Looking at the study overall: Treated patients, about 60% male and roughly 40% female, averaged about 42 years of age. Patients arrived already treated with radiotherapy, temozolomide, or both, most having had both.

Specified time point: baseline, week 1 (first vaccination visit). Sample treatment: pre-vaccination baseline after standard-of-care therapy. Findings of the study overall: Overall, just under 95% of patients had vaccine-induced immune responses.

In regard to this clone: The antigen is unknown.

Trimming at V came to 4 bases and at J to 2 bases, leaving 8 bases not matched to a gene. The CDR3 has 15 amino acids. Per germline, CDR1 SGHVS and CDR2 FNYEAQ. Sequencing was performed with immunoSEQ multiplex PCR; in TCRdb, only in-frame clones are kept and a portion is missing. The table includes around 89,000 clones, around 82% detected once. Sequenced material: PBMCs, taken from a glioma patient treated with radiotherapy, temozolomide or both. This sequence was found in a woman between 50 and 59 years old with glioma. The chain couples TRBV7-6 to TRBJ2-7, with 7 positions matching TRBD1. The CDR3 spells CASSSRDSHTYEQYF. The CDR3 DNA reads TGTGCCAGCAGCTCCCGGGACAGTCATACCTACGAGCAGTACTTC.